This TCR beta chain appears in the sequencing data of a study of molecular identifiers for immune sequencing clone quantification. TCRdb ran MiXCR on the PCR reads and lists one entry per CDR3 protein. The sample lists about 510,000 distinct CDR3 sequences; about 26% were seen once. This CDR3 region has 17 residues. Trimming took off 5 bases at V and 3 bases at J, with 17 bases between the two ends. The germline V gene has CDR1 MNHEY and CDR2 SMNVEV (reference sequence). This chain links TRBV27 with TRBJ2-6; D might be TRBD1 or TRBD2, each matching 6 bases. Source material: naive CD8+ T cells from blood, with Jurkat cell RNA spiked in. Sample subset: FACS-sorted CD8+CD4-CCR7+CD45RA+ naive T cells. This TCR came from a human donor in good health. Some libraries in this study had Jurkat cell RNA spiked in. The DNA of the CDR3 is TGTGCCAGCAGTACGACAGGAGGGGTCTTTGGGGCCAACGTCCTGACTTTC. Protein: CASSTTGGVFGANVLTF.